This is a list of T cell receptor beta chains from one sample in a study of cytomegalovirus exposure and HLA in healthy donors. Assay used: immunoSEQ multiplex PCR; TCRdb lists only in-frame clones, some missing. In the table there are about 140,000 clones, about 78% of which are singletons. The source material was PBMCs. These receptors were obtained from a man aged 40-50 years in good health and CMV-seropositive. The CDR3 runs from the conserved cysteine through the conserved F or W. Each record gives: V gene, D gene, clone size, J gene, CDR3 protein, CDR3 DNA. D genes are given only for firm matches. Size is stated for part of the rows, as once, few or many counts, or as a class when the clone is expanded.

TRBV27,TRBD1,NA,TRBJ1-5,CASSPHRDRVSKFPNQPQHF,TGTGCCAGCAGTCCCCACCGGGACAGGGTTTCGAAATTCCCCAATCAGCCCCAGCATTTT
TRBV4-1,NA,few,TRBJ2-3,CASSGGQTDTQYF,TGCGCCAGCAGCGGAGGTCAGACAGATACGCAGTATTTT
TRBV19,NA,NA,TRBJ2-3,CASRGGGAGTDTQYF,TGTGCCAGTAGAGGAGGGGGCGCGGGCACAGATACGCAGTATTTT
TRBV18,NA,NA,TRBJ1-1,CASSPAGGTEAFF,TGTGCCAGCTCACCCGCCGGGGGCACTGAAGCTTTCTTT
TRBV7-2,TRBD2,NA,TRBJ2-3,CASSLGRGGDTQYF,TGTGCCAGCAGCTTGGGGAGGGGCGGGGATACGCAGTATTTT
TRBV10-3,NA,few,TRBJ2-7,CAISDQVVSYEQYF,TGTGCCATCAGTGATCAAGTGGTCAGCTACGAGCAGTACTTC
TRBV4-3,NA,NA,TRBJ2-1,CASSQEGRVHEQFF,TGCGCCAGCAGCCAAGAAGGCAGGGTCCATGAGCAGTTCTTC
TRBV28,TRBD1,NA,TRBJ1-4,CASDPGQGAISNEKLFF,TGTGCCAGCGACCCGGGACAGGGGGCGATATCGAATGAAAAACTGTTTTTT
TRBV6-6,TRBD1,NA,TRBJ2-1,CASSATDRAEQFF,TGTGCCAGCAGTGCTACGGACAGGGCAGAGCAGTTCTTC
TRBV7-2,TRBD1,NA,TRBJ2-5,CASSRGGGQETQYF,TGTGCCAGCAGCAGAGGGGGCGGCCAAGAGACCCAGTACTTC
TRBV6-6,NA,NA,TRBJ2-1,CASSRSSVSSYNEQFF,TGTGCCAGCAGCCGCTCCAGCGTGTCGTCCTACAATGAGCAGTTCTTC
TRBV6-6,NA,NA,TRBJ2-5,CASSYGDKVQETQYF,TGTGCCAGCAGTTACGGGGACAAGGTCCAAGAGACCCAGTACTTC
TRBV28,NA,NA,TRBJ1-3,CASSLRGGTGNTIYF,TGTGCCAGCAGTTTACGGGGGGGAACTGGAAACACCATATATTTT
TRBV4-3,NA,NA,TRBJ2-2,CASSQDSGGGAANTGELFF,TGCGCCAGCAGCCAAGATTCAGGAGGGGGCGCGGCGAACACCGGGGAGCTGTTTTTT
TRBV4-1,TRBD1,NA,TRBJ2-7,CASSQVGTGTYEQYF,TGCGCCAGCAGCCAAGTTGGGACAGGCACCTACGAGCAGTACTTC
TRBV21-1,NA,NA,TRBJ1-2,CARGTGGDRADGYTF,TGTGCCAGGGGGACAGGGGGCGATCGTGCGGATGGCTACACCTTC
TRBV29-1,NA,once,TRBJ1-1,CSVEGDTSKMNTEAFF,TGCAGCGTTGAAGGGGACACCAGCAAAATGAACACTGAAGCTTTCTTT
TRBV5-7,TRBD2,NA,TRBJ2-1,CASSLVFAGGYNEQFF,TGTGCCAGCAGCTTGGTATTCGCGGGAGGTTACAATGAGCAGTTCTTC
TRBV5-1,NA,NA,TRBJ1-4,CASSAQGGGTNEKLFF,TGCGCCAGCAGCGCCCAAGGGGGTGGCACTAATGAAAAACTGTTTTTT
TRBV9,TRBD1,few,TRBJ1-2,CASSVEGTDYNYGYTF,TGTGCCAGCAGCGTAGAGGGGACAGATTATAACTATGGCTACACCTTC
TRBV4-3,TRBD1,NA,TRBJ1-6,CASSQAVGGTGGSPLHF,TGCGCCAGCAGCCAAGCGGTTGGCGGGACAGGGGGTTCACCCCTCCACTTT
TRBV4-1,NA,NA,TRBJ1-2,CASSRRDLRDGYTF,TGCGCCAGCAGCCGTCGCGATTTGCGGGATGGCTACACCTTC
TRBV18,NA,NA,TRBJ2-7,CASSPPGGPFYGEYF,TGTGCCAGCTCACCACCCGGGGGGCCCTTCTACGGGGAGTACTTC
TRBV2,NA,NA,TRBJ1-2,CASSLRVLGYGYTF,TGTGCCAGCAGTCTCAGGGTTTTAGGGTATGGCTACACCTTC
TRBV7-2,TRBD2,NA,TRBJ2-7,CASSLEATSGGAYEQYF,TGTGCCAGCAGCTTAGAGGCGACTAGCGGGGGAGCCTACGAGCAGTACTTC
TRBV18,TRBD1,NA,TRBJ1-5,CASSGQGNQPQHF,TGTGCCAGCTCCGGACAGGGCAATCAGCCCCAGCATTTT
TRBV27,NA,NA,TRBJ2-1,CASSLEDNPYNEQFF,TGTGCCAGCAGTTTAGAGGACAACCCCTACAATGAGCAGTTCTTC
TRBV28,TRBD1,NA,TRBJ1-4,CASHGTENEKLFF,TGTGCCAGCCACGGGACAGAAAATGAAAAACTGTTTTTT
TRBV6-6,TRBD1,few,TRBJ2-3,CASSYYRGLGTDTQYF,TGTGCCAGCAGTTACTACAGGGGGCTGGGTACAGATACGCAGTATTTT
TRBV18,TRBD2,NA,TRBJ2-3,CASSPRPSAVAGNPDTQYF,TGTGCCAGCTCACCTCGTCCGAGTGCGGTAGCGGGGAACCCAGATACGCAGTATTTT
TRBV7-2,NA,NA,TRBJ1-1,CASSFGGVAEAFF,TGTGCCAGCAGCTTCGGGGGGGTCGCAGAAGCTTTCTTT
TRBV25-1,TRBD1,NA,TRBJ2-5,CASGGPGQGLWETQYF,TGTGCCAGCGGAGGGCCCGGACAGGGCCTTTGGGAGACCCAGTACTTC
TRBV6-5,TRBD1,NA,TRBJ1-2,CASSGTGGYGYTF,TGTGCCAGCAGCGGGACAGGGGGATACGGCTACACCTTC
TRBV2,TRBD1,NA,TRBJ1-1,CASSRDREYTEAFF,TGTGCCAGCAGCCGGGACAGAGAATACACTGAAGCTTTCTTT
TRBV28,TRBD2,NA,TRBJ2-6,CASLGRELGSGANVLTF,TGTGCCAGCCTCGGGAGGGAACTCGGCTCTGGGGCCAACGTCCTGACTTTC
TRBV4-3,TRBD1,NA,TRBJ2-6,CASSSRTGVSTGANVLTF,TGCGCCAGCAGCTCCCGGACAGGGGTTTCGACCGGGGCCAACGTCCTGACTTTC
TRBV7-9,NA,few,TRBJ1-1,CASSPPGGGVAEAFF,TGTGCCAGCAGCCCCCCCGGGGGGGGAGTAGCTGAAGCTTTCTTT
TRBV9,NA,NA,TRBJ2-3,CASSPAGVTDTQYF,TGTGCCAGCAGCCCGGCCGGGGTCACAGATACGCAGTATTTT
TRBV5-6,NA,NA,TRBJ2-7,CASTLGVLSEQYF,TGTGCCAGCACTTTAGGGGTCCTTTCCGAGCAGTACTTC
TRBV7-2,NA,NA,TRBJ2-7,CASSSSHGGLAEQYF,TGTGCCAGCAGTTCCTCTCACGGGGGGCTCGCCGAGCAGTACTTC
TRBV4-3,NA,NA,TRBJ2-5,CASSHLTSAGETQYF,TGCGCCAGCAGCCACCTAACTAGTGCTGGGGAGACCCAGTACTTC
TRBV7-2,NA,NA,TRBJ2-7,CASGPSYEQYF,TGTGCCAGCGGGCCATCCTACGAGCAGTACTTC
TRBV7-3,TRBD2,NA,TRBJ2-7,CASSLTGLAGDEQYF,TGTGCCAGCAGCTTAACGGGACTAGCGGGAGACGAGCAGTACTTC
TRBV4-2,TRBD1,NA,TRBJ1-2,CASSQEGTVIGYTF,TGTGCCAGCAGCCAAGAGGGGACAGTCATAGGCTACACCTTC
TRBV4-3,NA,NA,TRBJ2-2,CASSQVPSLGGGELFF,TGCGCCAGCAGCCAAGTTCCTTCTCTTGGAGGCGGGGAGCTGTTTTTT